The rows below give T cell receptor beta chains drawn from one sample of a study of shared clonotypes between healthy human individuals. Method: immunoSEQ multiplex PCR; TCRdb's copy keeps in-frame clones and lacks some. The sample yields approximately 740,000 clones, around 74% seen once. Source material: memory CD4+ T cells sorted from blood. These receptors all come from a woman aged 25-40 years in good health. Each CDR3 is given with its conserved first and last residue. The order of the fields is CDR3 protein, CDR3 DNA, V gene, J gene, clone size, D gene. The D gene is left open where the match is weak. Size is omitted from some rows. Given values are once, few, many or a class for expanded clones.

CDR3aa: CASSQPYGDTQYF
CDR3nt: TGTGCCAGCAGCCAGCCCTATGGAGATACGCAGTATTTT
v_gene: TRBV14
j_gene: TRBJ2-3
abundance: NA
d_gene: NA

CDR3aa: CASSPRSANEKLFF
CDR3nt: TGTGCCAGCAGCCCGCGTTCGGCTAATGAAAAACTGTTTTTT
v_gene: TRBV7-9
j_gene: TRBJ1-4
abundance: NA
d_gene: NA

CDR3aa: CASSEYRTSGGGRYEQYF
CDR3nt: TGTGCCAGCAGTGAATATAGGACTAGCGGGGGGGGCCGCTACGAGCAGTACTTC
v_gene: TRBV25-1
j_gene: TRBJ2-7
abundance: NA
d_gene: TRBD2

CDR3aa: CASSLAVLAGDSANEQFF
CDR3nt: TGTGCCAGCAGCTTGGCCGTTCTAGCGGGAGATAGTGCTAATGAGCAGTTCTTC
v_gene: TRBV5-8
j_gene: TRBJ2-1
abundance: NA
d_gene: TRBD2

CDR3aa: CASSFYLAGAHSYNEQFF
CDR3nt: TGTGCCAGCAGCTTTTACCTAGCGGGAGCACACTCCTACAATGAGCAGTTCTTC
v_gene: TRBV5-4
j_gene: TRBJ2-1
abundance: NA
d_gene: TRBD2

CDR3aa: CASSSGGSKNIQYF
CDR3nt: TGTGCCAGCAGTTCGGGAGGATCAAAAAACATTCAGTACTTC
v_gene: TRBV27
j_gene: TRBJ2-4
abundance: NA
d_gene: TRBD2

CDR3aa: CASNDGTRAPGEQFF
CDR3nt: TGTGCCAGCAACGACGGGACTAGAGCACCCGGTGAGCAGTTCTTC
v_gene: TRBV6-5
j_gene: TRBJ2-1
abundance: NA
d_gene: TRBD2

CDR3aa: CASSGPRGRGETQYF
CDR3nt: TGTGCCAGCAGTGGACCCAGGGGACGTGGGGAGACCCAGTACTTC
v_gene: TRBV6-5
j_gene: TRBJ2-5
abundance: NA
d_gene: NA

CDR3aa: CASSPSWNTEAFF
CDR3nt: TGTGCCAGCAGTCCATCGTGGAACACTGAAGCTTTCTTT
v_gene: TRBV27
j_gene: TRBJ1-1
abundance: few
d_gene: NA

CDR3aa: CASSLGAGTHYEQYF
CDR3nt: TGTGCCAGCAGCTTAGGAGCGGGGACACACTACGAGCAGTACTTC
v_gene: TRBV7-9
j_gene: TRBJ2-7
abundance: once
d_gene: NA

CDR3aa: CASGPQTDTQYF
CDR3nt: TGTGCCAGCGGTCCACAAACAGATACGCAGTATTTT
v_gene: TRBV28
j_gene: TRBJ2-3
abundance: NA
d_gene: NA

CDR3aa: CASCRGQGFGYTF
CDR3nt: TGTGCCAGCTGCAGAGGACAGGGATTCGGCTACACCTTC
v_gene: TRBV2
j_gene: TRBJ1-2
abundance: NA
d_gene: TRBD1

CDR3aa: CASSPPTSGAPDTQYF
CDR3nt: TGTGCCAGCAGTCCCCCGACTAGCGGAGCCCCAGATACGCAGTATTTT
v_gene: TRBV25-1
j_gene: TRBJ2-3
abundance: NA
d_gene: TRBD2

CDR3aa: CAISESTGSYGYTF
CDR3nt: TGTGCCATCAGTGAGTCTACAGGGAGCTATGGCTACACCTTC
v_gene: TRBV10-3
j_gene: TRBJ1-2
abundance: few
d_gene: NA

CDR3aa: CASSFIEGAKGPEVAFF
CDR3nt: TGTGCCAGCAGCTTCATTGAGGGGGCGAAAGGGCCAGAGGTCGCTTTCTTT
v_gene: TRBV7-9
j_gene: TRBJ1-1
abundance: NA
d_gene: TRBD1

CDR3aa: CASSLLDQRGTGELFF
CDR3nt: TGTGCCAGCAGCTTGTTGGACCAGAGAGGCACCGGGGAGCTGTTTTTT
v_gene: TRBV7-9
j_gene: TRBJ2-2
abundance: NA
d_gene: NA

CDR3aa: CASSDREKSQPQHF
CDR3nt: TGTGCCAGCAGTGACAGGGAAAAGTCTCAGCCCCAGCATTTT
v_gene: TRBV2
j_gene: TRBJ1-5
abundance: once
d_gene: NA

CDR3aa: CASTPTGSGANVLTF
CDR3nt: TGTGCCAGCACCCCGACAGGGTCTGGGGCCAACGTCCTGACTTTC
v_gene: TRBV5-4
j_gene: TRBJ2-6
abundance: once
d_gene: TRBD1

CDR3aa: CASSFGEDGLATGELFF
CDR3nt: TGTGCCAGCAGTTTTGGTGAGGACGGCTTAGCTACCGGGGAGCTGTTTTTT
v_gene: TRBV27
j_gene: TRBJ2-2
abundance: once
d_gene: NA

CDR3aa: CASSLGSGRFEQFF
CDR3nt: TGTGCCAGCAGCTTAGGTAGCGGGAGGTTTGAGCAGTTCTTC
v_gene: TRBV7-3
j_gene: TRBJ2-1
abundance: many
d_gene: TRBD2